This T cell receptor beta chain stems from a study of B cell selection in AIRE deficiency. The study, taken as a whole, reports: Shorter CDR3s marked shared Treg sequences, biased toward few non-templated insertions. Of some 3,700 shared Treg TCRbeta sequences, roughly 32% were healthy-donor-only and about 9.1% patient-only.

Concerning this clone: As yet, its antigen is unknown.

The sorted conventional CD4 T cells were gated as CD4+CD127+. Controls came from healthy donors unrelated to patients. CDR3 length equals 13 residues. From germline, CDR1 is SGDLS and CDR2 YYNGEE. V trimming: 4 bases; J trimming: 7 bases; junction bases outside the gene matches: 3. Profiling relied on immunoSEQ multiplex PCR, and the TCRdb table lists in-frame clones only, not all of them. The sample includes some 25,000 clones, roughly 95% of them seen just once. Material: CD4+CD127+ conventional T cells sorted from PBMCs. This clonotype was obtained from a human donor in good health. The chain employs TRBV9 and TRBJ1-1; the match to TRBD1 covers 11 bases. As DNA, the CDR3 is TGTGCCAGCAGCCAGGACAGGGGGCTTGAAGCTTTCTTT. The encoded protein is CASSQDRGLEAFF.